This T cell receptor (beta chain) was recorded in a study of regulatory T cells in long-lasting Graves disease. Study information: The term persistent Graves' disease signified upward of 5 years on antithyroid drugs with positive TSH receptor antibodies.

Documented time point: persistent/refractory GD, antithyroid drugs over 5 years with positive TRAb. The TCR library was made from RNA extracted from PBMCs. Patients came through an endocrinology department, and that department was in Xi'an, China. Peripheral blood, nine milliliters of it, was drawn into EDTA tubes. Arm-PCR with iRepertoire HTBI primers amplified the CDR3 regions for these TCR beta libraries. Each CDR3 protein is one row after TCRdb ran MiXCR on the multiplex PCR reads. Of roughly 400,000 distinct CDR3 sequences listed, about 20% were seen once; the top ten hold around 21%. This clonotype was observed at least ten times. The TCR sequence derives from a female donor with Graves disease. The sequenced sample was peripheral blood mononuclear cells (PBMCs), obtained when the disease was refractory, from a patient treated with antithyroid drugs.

CDR3 coding DNA: TGTGCCAGCAGCGCCATGTGGTCGAACACCGGGGAGCTGTTTTTT. It is translated as CASSAMWSNTGELFF. This chain connects TRBV2 to TRBJ2-2; D remains unclear. CDR1 is SNHLY, CDR2 FYNNEI, per germline. The length of the CDR3 is 15 residues. V was clipped by 6 bases and J by 0 bases, with 11 bases between them.